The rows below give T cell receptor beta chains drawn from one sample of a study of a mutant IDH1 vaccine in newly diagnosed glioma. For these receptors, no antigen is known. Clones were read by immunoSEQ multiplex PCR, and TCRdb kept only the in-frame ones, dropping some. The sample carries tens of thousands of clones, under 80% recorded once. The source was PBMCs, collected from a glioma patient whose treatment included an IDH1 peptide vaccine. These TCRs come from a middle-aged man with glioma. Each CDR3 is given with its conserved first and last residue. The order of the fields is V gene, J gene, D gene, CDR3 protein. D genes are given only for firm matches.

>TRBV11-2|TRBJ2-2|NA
CASSPGYATRELFF
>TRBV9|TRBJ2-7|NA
CASSDNYEQYF
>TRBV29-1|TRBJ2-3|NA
CSVVYSGMPDTQYF
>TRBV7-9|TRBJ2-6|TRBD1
CASSPRGRGAGANVLTF
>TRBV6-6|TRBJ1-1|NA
CASTFTEKDTEAFF
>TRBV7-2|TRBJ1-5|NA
CASSLRSSEHQPQHF
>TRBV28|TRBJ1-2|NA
CASSFSDIRGYTF
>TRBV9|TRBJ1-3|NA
CASSASGTGDSGNTIYF
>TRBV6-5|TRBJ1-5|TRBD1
CASGRGQNQPQHF
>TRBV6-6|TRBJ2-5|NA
CASSTDSQEETQYF
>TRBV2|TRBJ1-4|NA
CASSTVKGEKLFF
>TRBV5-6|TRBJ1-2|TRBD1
CASSLVVTGGDGYTF
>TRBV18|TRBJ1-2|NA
CASSPERDGYTF
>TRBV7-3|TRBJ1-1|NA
CASSPQRGPLGAFF
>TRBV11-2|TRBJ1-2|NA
CASSSTAGYGYTF
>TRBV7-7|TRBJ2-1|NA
CASSFGGESEQFF
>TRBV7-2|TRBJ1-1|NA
CASSLQGPSGTEAFF
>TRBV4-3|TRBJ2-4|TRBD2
CASSQDGRGYIKNIQYF
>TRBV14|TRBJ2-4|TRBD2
CASSQASGGAKNIQYF
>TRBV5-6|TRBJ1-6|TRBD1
CASSYQGARNSPLHF
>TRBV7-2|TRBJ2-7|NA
CASSEQGSYEQYF
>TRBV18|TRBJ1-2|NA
CASSLGRGEGHGYTF
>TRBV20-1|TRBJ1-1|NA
CSADPNTEAFF
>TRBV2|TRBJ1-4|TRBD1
CASRGQGAQEKLFF
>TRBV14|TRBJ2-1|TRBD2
CASSQELAGGVEQFF
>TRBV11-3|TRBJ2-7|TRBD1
CASSQGTGVEQYF
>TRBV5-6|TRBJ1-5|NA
CASSLGGSGSYSNQPQHF
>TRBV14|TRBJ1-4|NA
CASSQQGEKLFF
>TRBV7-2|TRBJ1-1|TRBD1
CASSPGGSGGNTEAFF
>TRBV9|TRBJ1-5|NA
CASSGSLGQPQHF
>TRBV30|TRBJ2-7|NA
CAWRDSGEQYF
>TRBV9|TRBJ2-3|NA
CASSLTGTSTDTQYF
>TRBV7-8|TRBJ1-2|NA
CASSPPGEGDYGYTF
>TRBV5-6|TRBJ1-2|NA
CASSLVGRRQGYGYTF
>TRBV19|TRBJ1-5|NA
CASSLQDGQPQHF
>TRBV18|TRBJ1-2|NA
CASSPGRGGGGYTF
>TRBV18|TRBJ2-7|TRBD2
CASSRGLAGTYEQYF
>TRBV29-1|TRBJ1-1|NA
CSPGQMNTEAFF
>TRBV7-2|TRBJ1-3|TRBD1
CASSPVGQPAIYF
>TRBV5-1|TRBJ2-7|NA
CASSLSSSSYEQYF
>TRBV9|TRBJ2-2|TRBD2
CASSPLAANTGELFF
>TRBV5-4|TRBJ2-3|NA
CASAGAGTDTQYF
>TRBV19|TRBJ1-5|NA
CASSDRAGINQPQHF
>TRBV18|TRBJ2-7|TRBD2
CASSRSGGGADEQYF
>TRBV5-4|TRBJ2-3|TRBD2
CASSLGGGGDTQYF
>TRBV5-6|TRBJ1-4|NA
CASSTETQGRGEKLFF
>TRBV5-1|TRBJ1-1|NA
CASSLGLSEAFF
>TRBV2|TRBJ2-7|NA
CASSRDGSYEQYF
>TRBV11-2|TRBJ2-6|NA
CASSQASFGANVLTF